These T cell receptor beta chains were read from a single sample in a study of OX40 agonist ivuxolimab in advanced cancers. Assay: immunoSEQ multiplex PCR; the TCRdb copy retains only in-frame clones and omits some. Of about 48,000 clones listed, 82% were seen once; the top ten hold around 2%. The material sequenced was CD4+ or CD8+ T cells sorted from blood, taken in a trial of the OX40 agonist ivuxolimab. The receptors were gathered from an adult with an advanced solid tumor such as melanoma, head and neck, liver or kidney cancer. The CDR3 runs from the conserved cysteine through the conserved F or W. D genes are given only for firm matches. Rows give clone size only sometimes, using once, few, many, or a class for an expanded clone.

clone size: NA; D gene: NA; V gene: TRBV4-1; J gene: TRBJ1-2; CDR3 protein: CASSQLPNGIRGYTF; CDR3 DNA: TGCGCCAGCAGCCAGTTACCTAACGGGATACGGGGCTACACCTTC
clone size: NA; D gene: NA; V gene: TRBV9; J gene: TRBJ2-3; CDR3 protein: CASSFNGGLGPGTQYF; CDR3 DNA: TGTGCCAGCAGCTTCAACGGGGGGCTCGGGCCGGGTACGCAGTATTTT
clone size: NA; D gene: NA; V gene: TRBV15; J gene: TRBJ1-1; CDR3 protein: CATRGRGGPNTEAFF; CDR3 DNA: TGTGCCACCAGGGGTCGGGGGGGGCCGAACACTGAAGCTTTCTTT
clone size: NA; D gene: NA; V gene: TRBV5-1; J gene: TRBJ2-7; CDR3 protein: CASSLGGSPYEQYF; CDR3 DNA: TGCGCCAGCAGCTTGGGTGGTAGTCCCTACGAGCAGTACTTC
clone size: NA; D gene: NA; V gene: TRBV10-2; J gene: TRBJ1-6; CDR3 protein: CASKTAINSPLHF; CDR3 DNA: TGCGCCAGCAAGACGGCCATTAATTCACCCCTCCACTTT
clone size: NA; D gene: NA; V gene: TRBV19; J gene: TRBJ2-6; CDR3 protein: CASSITGETGANVLTF; CDR3 DNA: TGTGCCAGTAGTATAACCGGGGAAACTGGGGCCAACGTCCTGACTTTC
clone size: NA; D gene: NA; V gene: TRBV14; J gene: TRBJ1-3; CDR3 protein: CASSQHVLNSGNTIYF; CDR3 DNA: TGTGCCAGCAGCCAGCATGTTCTCAACTCTGGAAACACCATATATTTT
clone size: NA; D gene: NA; V gene: TRBV5-1; J gene: TRBJ1-1; CDR3 protein: CASSLVGKSTEAFF; CDR3 DNA: TGCGCCAGCAGCTTGGTCGGGAAAAGCACTGAAGCTTTCTTT
clone size: once; D gene: NA; V gene: TRBV19; J gene: TRBJ1-1; CDR3 protein: CASRIRALGNTEAFF; CDR3 DNA: TGTGCCAGTAGGATCAGGGCTCTAGGGAACACTGAAGCTTTCTTT
clone size: NA; D gene: TRBD1; V gene: TRBV29-1; J gene: TRBJ1-2; CDR3 protein: CSAQGEFDYGYTF; CDR3 DNA: TGCAGCGCTCAGGGGGAATTCGACTATGGCTACACCTTC
clone size: NA; D gene: TRBD1; V gene: TRBV29-1; J gene: TRBJ1-5; CDR3 protein: CSVEQGADQPQHF; CDR3 DNA: TGCAGCGTGGAACAGGGGGCTGATCAGCCCCAGCATTTT
clone size: NA; D gene: NA; V gene: TRBV19; J gene: TRBJ1-5; CDR3 protein: CASSIGGGQGSQPQHF; CDR3 DNA: TGTGCCAGTAGTATCGGAGGGGGGCAGGGGAGTCAGCCCCAGCATTTT
clone size: NA; D gene: NA; V gene: TRBV6-4; J gene: TRBJ2-1; CDR3 protein: CASSAGFSPYNEQFF; CDR3 DNA: TGTGCCAGCAGTGCTGGCTTTAGTCCCTACAATGAGCAGTTCTTC
clone size: NA; D gene: NA; V gene: TRBV7-8; J gene: TRBJ1-3; CDR3 protein: CASSGIEALSGNTIYF; CDR3 DNA: TGTGCCAGCAGCGGAATAGAGGCCCTCTCTGGAAACACCATATATTTT
clone size: NA; D gene: NA; V gene: TRBV6-5; J gene: TRBJ1-2; CDR3 protein: CASSYSEMSDYTF; CDR3 DNA: TGTGCCAGCAGTTACTCGGAGATGAGTGACTACACCTTC
clone size: NA; D gene: NA; V gene: TRBV5-4; J gene: TRBJ2-7; CDR3 protein: CASSFGVPTEQYF; CDR3 DNA: TGTGCCAGCAGCTTTGGGGTCCCGACCGAGCAGTACTTC
clone size: NA; D gene: NA; V gene: TRBV6-5; J gene: TRBJ2-5; CDR3 protein: CASSRGAWETQYF; CDR3 DNA: TGTGCCAGCAGTAGAGGGGCTTGGGAGACCCAGTACTTC
clone size: once; D gene: NA; V gene: TRBV21-1; J gene: TRBJ1-1; CDR3 protein: CASSSGGSDTEAFF; CDR3 DNA: TGTGCCAGCAGCTCGGGGGGCAGCGACACTGAAGCTTTCTTT
clone size: NA; D gene: TRBD1; V gene: TRBV15; J gene: TRBJ1-4; CDR3 protein: CATSRRQGGNEKLFF; CDR3 DNA: TGTGCCACCAGCAGGCGACAGGGGGGTAATGAAAAACTGTTTTTT
clone size: NA; D gene: NA; V gene: TRBV19; J gene: TRBJ1-5; CDR3 protein: CASSIQYQPQHF; CDR3 DNA: TGTGCCAGTAGTATACAGTATCAGCCCCAGCATTTT
clone size: few; D gene: NA; V gene: TRBV2; J gene: TRBJ2-1; CDR3 protein: CASSRDRHNEQFF; CDR3 DNA: TGTGCCAGCAGTCGGGACCGACACAATGAGCAGTTCTTC
clone size: NA; D gene: NA; V gene: TRBV6-1; J gene: TRBJ1-6; CDR3 protein: CASSANYNSPLHF; CDR3 DNA: TGTGCCAGCAGTGCTAACTATAATTCACCCCTCCACTTT
clone size: NA; D gene: NA; V gene: TRBV6-5; J gene: TRBJ1-6; CDR3 protein: CASSYRREPNSPLHF; CDR3 DNA: TGTGCCAGCAGTTACCGCAGGGAACCGAATTCACCCCTCCACTTT
clone size: NA; D gene: NA; V gene: TRBV10-3; J gene: TRBJ2-3; CDR3 protein: CASIMGRGQDTQYF; CDR3 DNA: TGTGCCAGCATCATGGGGAGGGGGCAGGATACGCAGTATTTT
clone size: NA; D gene: NA; V gene: TRBV4-3; J gene: TRBJ1-2; CDR3 protein: CASSPAQTGEGYTF; CDR3 DNA: TGCGCCAGCAGCCCGGCCCAGACCGGGGAAGGCTACACCTTC
clone size: NA; D gene: NA; V gene: TRBV30; J gene: TRBJ1-2; CDR3 protein: CAWSVRGQGGDGYTF; CDR3 DNA: TGTGCCTGGAGTGTACGGGGGCAGGGTGGGGATGGCTACACCTTC
clone size: NA; D gene: TRBD1; V gene: TRBV5-4; J gene: TRBJ1-2; CDR3 protein: CASSLDGTGGNGYTF; CDR3 DNA: TGTGCCAGCAGCTTGGACGGGACAGGGGGCAATGGCTACACCTTC
clone size: NA; D gene: NA; V gene: TRBV7-2; J gene: TRBJ2-2; CDR3 protein: CASSTGTTLGTGELFF; CDR3 DNA: TGTGCCAGCAGCACAGGGACAACCCTGGGGACCGGGGAGCTGTTTTTT
clone size: NA; D gene: TRBD2; V gene: TRBV30; J gene: TRBJ2-1; CDR3 protein: CACGTGGPGNEQFF; CDR3 DNA: TGTGCCTGTGGAACGGGGGGGCCGGGAAATGAGCAGTTCTTC
clone size: NA; D gene: NA; V gene: TRBV25-1; J gene: TRBJ1-1; CDR3 protein: CASSGSGEWTEAFF; CDR3 DNA: TGTGCCAGCAGTGGATCGGGGGAGTGGACTGAAGCTTTCTTT
clone size: NA; D gene: TRBD1; V gene: TRBV2; J gene: TRBJ1-5; CDR3 protein: CASNLGQGAGQPQHF; CDR3 DNA: TGTGCCAGCAACCTTGGACAGGGGGCCGGACAGCCCCAGCATTTT